This TCR beta chain was captured by sequencing in a study of T-cell reconstitution after alpha-beta-depleted transplantation in children. General observations from the study: Newly produced T cells mostly accounted for T-cell counts and diversity one year post-transplant.

This clonotype was picked up many times. Its specificity is unknown. Per germline, CDR1 SQVTM and CDR2 ANQGSEA. The CDR3 contains 14 residues. J lost 5 bases, V lost 4 bases, and 7 bases had no gene match. During its preparation, the TCRbeta library received unique molecular identifiers. TCRdb independently ran MiXCR on the PCR reads; one entry per CDR3 protein. This sample has fewer than 1 million distinct CDR3 sequences, with 15% to 20% found just once. The V call is TRBV29-1, the J call TRBJ2-7, with 11 bases fitting TRBD2. The TCR originated in a male patient aged 10 to 17 who had a stem cell transplant for acute lymphoblastic leukemia, so the T cells may come from the graft donor. The sequences come from PBMCs, mostly from graft donor cells, collected 360 days after TCRalphabeta/CD19-depleted stem cell transplant. The chain's CDR3 is CSVGELAGENEQYF. DNA of the CDR3: TGCAGCGTTGGGGAACTAGCGGGAGAAAACGAGCAGTACTTC.